These 12 T cell receptor beta chains share one sample of origin, sequenced in a study of control samples from healthy donors and cancer patients. TCRdb keeps only in-frame clones here, not all; method: immunoSEQ multiplex PCR. The sample records roughly 400,000 clones, approximately 92% being singletons. The sequenced sample consisted of PBMCs. All receptors derive from a man aged 35 to 55 with head and neck cancer.

This chain connects TRBV6-5 to TRBJ2-7, with 8 bases fitting TRBD1. V lost 2 bases and J lost 3; bases outside the gene matches: 6. The V gene's germline CDR1 is MNHEY and CDR2 SVGAGI. The CDR3 spans 15 residues. The CDR3 loop reads CASSYAGTGHYEQYF. CDR3 bases: TGTGCCAGCAGTTACGCCGGGACAGGCCACTACGAGCAGTACTTC.

The chain carries TRBV4-3 and TRBJ1-2; D unresolved. The CDR3 consists of 17 residues. V was shortened by 3 bases and J by 3 bases, with 20 bases between the two germline ends. Per germline, CDR1 LGHNA and CDR2 YSLEER. The CDR3: CASSHLNIMAGDYGYTF. The CDR3 nucleotides read TGCGCCAGCAGCCACCTAAACATCATGGCAGGAGACTATGGCTACACCTTC.

In DNA, the CDR3 is TGTGCCACCAGCCCAGGACAGGGGGCGGTTGAGCAGTTCTTC. As protein: CATSPGQGAVEQFF. The chain carries TRBV24-1 and TRBJ2-1; TRBD1 matches 11 bases. The CDR3 consists of 14 residues. J gave up 9 bases and V 7 bases, and 7 bases lay outside the gene matches. Germline V gene sequence: CDR1 KGHDR, CDR2 SFDVKD.

The J gene is TRBJ2-7, the V gene TRBV5-1; no reliable D call. The germline V and J ends were trimmed by 0 bases and 4 bases, with 11 bases remaining between them. Germline CDR1 SGHRS, CDR2 YFSETQ. The CDR3 loop spans 14 amino acids. In DNA, the CDR3 is TGCGCCAGCAGCTTGGGGGAAGGCGGATACGAGCAGTACTTC. It translates to CASSLGEGGYEQYF.

This chain uses TRBV11-2 with TRBJ1-1; weak D call: TRBD1 (6 bases). CDR1 and CDR2 (germline): SGHAT, FQNNGV. V gave up 1 base and J gave up 0 bases, with 12 bases separating them. This CDR3 has 16 residues. CDR3 nucleotides: TGTGCCAGCAGCTTAGTATCCGGACAGTTGAACACTGAAGCTTTCTTT. Translated: CASSLVSGQLNTEAFF.

The chain is built from TRBV7-2 and TRBJ2-7, with a possible D match to TRBD2 (5 bases). V was pared by 1 base and J by 6 bases, with 16 bases between. Germline V gives CDR1 SGHTA, CDR2 FQGNSA. This CDR3 is 15 amino acids long. CDR3 residues: CASSLDSRAGGEQYF. The CDR3 DNA follows: TGTGCCAGCAGCTTAGATAGTAGGGCGGGCGGCGAGCAGTACTTC.

The count of this clone is one. The chain employs TRBV11-2 and TRBJ1-2; D unclear. V lost 3 bases and J 2 bases, leaving 7 bases between the germline ends. The CDR3 has 13 amino acids. Germline V gene data show CDR1 as SGHAT and CDR2 as FQNNGV. The CDR3 loop is CASSFGQNYGYTF. The CDR3 DNA reads as TGTGCCAGCAGCTTCGGCCAAAACTATGGCTACACCTTC.

This chain joins TRBV5-6 and TRBJ2-1, with 8 bases lining up with TRBD1. This CDR3 has 15 residues. With V trimmed by 4 bases and J by 6 bases, 9 bases remained unmatched. Germline CDR1 SGHDT, CDR2 YYEEEE. The CDR3, as DNA: TGTGCCAGCAGCATGGACAGGGTAAAGGGCAATGAGCAGTTCTTC. This sequence encodes CASSMDRVKGNEQFF.

This chain connects TRBV6-6 to TRBJ1-3; D might be TRBD1 (6 bases). Germline-derived CDR1 and CDR2 are MNHNY and SVGAGI (reference sequence). CDR3 length: 16 amino acids. Trimming removed 6 bases from V and 0 bases from J, with 15 bases in between. The CDR3 DNA follows: TGTGCCAGCAGCCGCGGAGGGGGGTCCTCTGGAAACACCATATATTTT. It encodes CASSRGGGSSGNTIYF.

The chain couples TRBV11-2 to TRBJ2-1; TRBD2 aligns across 10 bases. Trimming removed 1 base from V and 5 bases from J; junction bases left unmatched: 2. The CDR3 loop spans 15 amino acids. The germline gives CDR1 SGHAT, CDR2 FQNNGV. In DNA form, the CDR3 reads TGTGCCAGCAGCTTAGTACTAGCGGGAAACAATGAGCAGTTCTTC. Protein sequence: CASSLVLAGNNEQFF. Full variable domain (rest looked up from reference TRBV11-2 and TRBJ2-1): EAGVAQSPRYKIIEKRQSVAFWCNPISGHATLYWYQQILGQGPKLLIQFQNNGVVDDSQLPKDRFSAERLKGVDSTLKIQPAKLEDSAVYLCASSLVLAGNNEQFFGPGTRLTVL.

J is TRBJ1-2 and V is TRBV3-1 (or the pseudogene TRBV3-2); 9 nucleotides line up with TRBD1. V dropped 0 bases and J dropped 7; count of bases not matched to a gene: 9. CDR1 is LGHDT and CDR2 is YNNKEL in the germline V gene (reference sequence). This CDR3 region has 16 residues. The DNA for the CDR3 is TGTGCCAGCAGCCAAGAAGGGACAGGGAGGAGGTCTGGCTACACCTTC. Translation: CASSQEGTGRRSGYTF.

This chain uses TRBV15 with TRBJ1-5, with D maybe TRBD1 (6 bases). The CDR3 contains 15 residues. Germline V gene data show CDR1 as LNHNV and CDR2 as YYDKDF (reference sequence). V was cut by 2 bases and J by 7 bases, with 15 bases left in between. Here the CDR3 DNA reads TGTGCCACCAGCAGATCCGGGACACCGAACCAGCCCCAGCATTTT. Amino acids: CATSRSGTPNQPQHF.